This T cell receptor (beta chain) comes out of a study of blood T cell repertoires in COVID-19 (dated by TCRdb to 2019 to 2021). Regarding the study in general: Samples covering the acute and convalescent phases of COVID-19 were provided by collaborators in the United States, Italy and Spain. The material from the prospective study consisted of cDNA or gDNA derived from T cells, B-cell-depleted T cells, or PBMCs. Subjects who had been exposed to COVID-19, were actively infected with it, or had recovered from it provided the deeply sampled blood TCRbeta repertoires that made up the dataset. The repertoires were made available in a free public database intended to serve as a resource for research on the immune response to SARS-CoV-2. The samples were drawn from two sources: the first 160 participants of the ongoing ImmuneRACE study, and 1,000 to 1,500 subjects contributed by 6 global collaborators. A de-identified subject ID, COVID-19 status, age in years and sex were almost always included in the sample metadata. Where HLA class I and class II types were available, the types were taken from metadata supplied by the sample provider, not from assay-based typing. The full study reports these points: The amount of clinical and demographic metadata varied by source and participant and was provided uncurated.

CDR3 length: 16 amino acids, cysteine to phenylalanine. Of the read, only the CDR3 DNA is kept; its 48 bases are in frame from base 1. Compared with germline, V lacks 1 base and J lacks 3 bases; bases without a gene match: 5. The germline V gene encodes CDR1 KGHSH and CDR2 LQKENI. The immunoSEQ Assay, a bias-controlled multiplex PCR, was used to amplify TCRbeta CDR3 regions from genomic DNA. In the original analysis: Within the assay, amplification of reference gene primers was used to estimate how many nucleated cells each sample contained. Sequence reads were collapsed and filtered to measure the absolute abundance of every unique TCRbeta CDR3 rearrangement. For each sample, productive Simpson clonality was calculated as the square root of Simpson's diversity index across productive rearrangements. Entries here come from immuneACCESS through TCRdb and include only in-frame sequences with V and J called. Some clones fail to appear in such tables; in the studies checked, an unresolved V gene covers under half of the shortfall, and the cause of the remainder is unknown. V and J calls and clone size are copied from that table; D and trimming were computed from the DNA. A total of 150,000 or so clones appear in this sample, approximately 87% of them only once. Of the sample, about two fifths is held by the ten largest clones.

On this clone itself: It lacks a known antigen. The input lacks base qualities; no much larger clone sits a single base away.

Whole blood was collected in K2EDTA tubes by collaborating institutions according to the institutions' own protocols. For TCRbeta analysis, collaborators shipped samples as frozen whole blood, isolated PBMCs, or DNA extracted from either of those sample types. The rearrangement combines TRBV18 with TRBJ2-5; 10 middle bases align to TRBD1. The origin of this receptor is a human donor in a cohort sampled during active COVID-19. The specimen sequenced was peripheral blood. Here is the DNA: TGTGCCAGCTCACCACGAGGAGGGACAGGGGAAGAGACCCAGTACTTC. The encoded protein is CASSPRGGTGEETQYF.